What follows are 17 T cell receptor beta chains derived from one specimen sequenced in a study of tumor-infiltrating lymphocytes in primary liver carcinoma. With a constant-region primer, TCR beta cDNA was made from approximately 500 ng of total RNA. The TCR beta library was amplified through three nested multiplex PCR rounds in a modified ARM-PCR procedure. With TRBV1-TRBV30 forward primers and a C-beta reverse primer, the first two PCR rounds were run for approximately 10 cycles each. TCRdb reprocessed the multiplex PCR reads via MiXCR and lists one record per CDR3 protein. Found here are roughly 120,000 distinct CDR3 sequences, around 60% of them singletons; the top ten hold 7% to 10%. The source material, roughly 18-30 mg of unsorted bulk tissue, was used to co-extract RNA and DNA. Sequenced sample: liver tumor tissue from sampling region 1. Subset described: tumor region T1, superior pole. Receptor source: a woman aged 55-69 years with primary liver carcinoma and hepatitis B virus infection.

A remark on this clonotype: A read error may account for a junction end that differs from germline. The CDR3 DNA sequence: TGCGCCAGCAGCTTGGACAGGTTGGACTACGAGCACTACTTC. This gives the protein CASSLDRLDYEHYF. This sequence joins TRBV5-1 and TRBJ2-7; D is perhaps TRBD2 (6 bases). CDR3 length: 14 amino acids. Germline CDR1 and CDR2: SGHRS and YFSETQ.

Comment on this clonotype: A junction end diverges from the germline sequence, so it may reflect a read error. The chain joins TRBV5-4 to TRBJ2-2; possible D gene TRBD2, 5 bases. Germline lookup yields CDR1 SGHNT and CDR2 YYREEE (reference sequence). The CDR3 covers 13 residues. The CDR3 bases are TGTGCCAGCAGCTTGTCAAGCACCGGGGAACTGCTTTTT. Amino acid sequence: CASSLSSTGELLF.

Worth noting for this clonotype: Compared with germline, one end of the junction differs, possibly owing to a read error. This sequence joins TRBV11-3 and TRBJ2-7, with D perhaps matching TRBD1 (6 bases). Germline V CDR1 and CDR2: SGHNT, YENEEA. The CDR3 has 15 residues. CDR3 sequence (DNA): TGTGCCAGCAGCTATCTGACAGGCCTCTCCTACGAGCAGAACTTT. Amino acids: CASSYLTGLSYEQNF.

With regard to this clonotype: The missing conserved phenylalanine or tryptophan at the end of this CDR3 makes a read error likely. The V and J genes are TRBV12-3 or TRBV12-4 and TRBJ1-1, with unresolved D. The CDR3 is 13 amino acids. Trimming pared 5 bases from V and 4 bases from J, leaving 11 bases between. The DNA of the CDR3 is TGTGCCAGCAGTCTTACAGCGGGCACTGAAGCTTTCTCA. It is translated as CASSLTAGTEAFS.

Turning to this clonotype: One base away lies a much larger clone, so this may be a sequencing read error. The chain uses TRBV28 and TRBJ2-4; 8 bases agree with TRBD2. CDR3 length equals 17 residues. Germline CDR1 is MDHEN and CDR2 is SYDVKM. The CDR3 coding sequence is TGTGCCAGCAGCCAGGATTATAGCGGGATAGCCAAAAACATTCAGAACTTC. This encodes CASSQDYSGIAKNIQNF.

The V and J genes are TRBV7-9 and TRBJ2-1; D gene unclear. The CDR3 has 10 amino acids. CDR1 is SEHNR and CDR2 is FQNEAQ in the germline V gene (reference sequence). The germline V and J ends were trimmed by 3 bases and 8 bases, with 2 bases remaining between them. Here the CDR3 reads CASSFDEQFF. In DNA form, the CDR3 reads TGTGCCAGCAGCTTCGATGAGCAGTTCTTC.

DNA of the CDR3: TGCGCCAGCAGCTTGGGGGACAGGGGAGGAAATTCACCCCTCCACTTT. This encodes CASSLGDRGGNSPLHF. This sequence joins TRBV5-1 and TRBJ1-6; 10 bases align to TRBD1. The CDR3 loop spans 16 amino acids. The V gene's germline CDR1 is SGHRS and CDR2 YFSETQ. Trimming cost V 0 bases and J 7 bases; bases outside gene matches: 4.

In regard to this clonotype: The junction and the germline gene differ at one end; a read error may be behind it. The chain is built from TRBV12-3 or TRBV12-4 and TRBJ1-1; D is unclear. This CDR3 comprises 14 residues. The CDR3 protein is CAPPEADMNTEAFF. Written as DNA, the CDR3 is TGTGCCCCCCCCGAGGCAGATATGAACACTGAAGCCTTCTTT.

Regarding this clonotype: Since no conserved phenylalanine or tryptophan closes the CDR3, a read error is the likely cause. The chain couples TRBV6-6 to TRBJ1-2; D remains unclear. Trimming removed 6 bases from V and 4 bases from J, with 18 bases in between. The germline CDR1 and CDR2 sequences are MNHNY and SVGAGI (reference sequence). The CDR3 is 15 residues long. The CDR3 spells CASSHGPRHGYGYTI. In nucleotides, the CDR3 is TGTGCCAGCAGCCACGGACCCCGACACGGCTATGGCTACACCATC.

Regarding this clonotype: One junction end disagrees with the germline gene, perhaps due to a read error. CDR3: CASSSPRGRTNEELFF. As DNA, the CDR3 is TGTGCCAGCAGTTCTCCCAGGGGGCGGACTAATGAAGAACTGTTTTTT. The gene calls are TRBV28 and TRBJ1-4; TRBD1 matches at 8 bases. This CDR3 is built from 16 residues. The germline gives CDR1 MDHEN, CDR2 SYDVKM.

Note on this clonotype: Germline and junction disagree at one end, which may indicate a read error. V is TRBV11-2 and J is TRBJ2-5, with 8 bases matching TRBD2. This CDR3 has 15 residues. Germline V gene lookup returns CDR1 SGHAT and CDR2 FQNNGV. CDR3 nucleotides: TGTGCAAGCAGCATTGGACTAGCCCTGGGGGAGACCCAGTACTTC. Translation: CASSIGLALGETQYF.

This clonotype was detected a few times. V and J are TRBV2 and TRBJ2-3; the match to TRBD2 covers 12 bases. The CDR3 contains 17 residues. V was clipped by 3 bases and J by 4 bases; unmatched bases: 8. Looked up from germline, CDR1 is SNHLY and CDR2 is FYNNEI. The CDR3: CASSDLLLAGGADTQYF. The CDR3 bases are TGTGCCAGCAGTGACCTCCTACTAGCGGGAGGCGCAGATACGCAGTATTTT.

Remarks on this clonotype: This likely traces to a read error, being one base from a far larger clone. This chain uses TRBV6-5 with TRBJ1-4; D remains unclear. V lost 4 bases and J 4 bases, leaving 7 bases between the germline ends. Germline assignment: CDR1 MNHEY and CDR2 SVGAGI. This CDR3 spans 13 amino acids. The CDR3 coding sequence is TGTGCCAGCAGTTGCAGACTTAATGAAAAACTGTTTTTT. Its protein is CASSCRLNEKLFF.

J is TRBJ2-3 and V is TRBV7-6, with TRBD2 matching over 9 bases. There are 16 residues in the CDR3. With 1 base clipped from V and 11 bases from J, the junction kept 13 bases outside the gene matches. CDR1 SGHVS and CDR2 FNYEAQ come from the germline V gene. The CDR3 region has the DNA TGTGCCAGCAGCTTAGAGGCTAGCGGGGCCTTGGGTGAGCAGTATTTT. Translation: CASSLEASGALGEQYF.

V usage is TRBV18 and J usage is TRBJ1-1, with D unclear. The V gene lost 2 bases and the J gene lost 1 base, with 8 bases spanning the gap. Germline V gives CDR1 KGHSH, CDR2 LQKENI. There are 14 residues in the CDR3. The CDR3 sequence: CASSPSSGNTEAFF. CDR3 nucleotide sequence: TGTGCCAGCTCACCAAGTTCGGGGAACACTGAAGCTTTCTTT.

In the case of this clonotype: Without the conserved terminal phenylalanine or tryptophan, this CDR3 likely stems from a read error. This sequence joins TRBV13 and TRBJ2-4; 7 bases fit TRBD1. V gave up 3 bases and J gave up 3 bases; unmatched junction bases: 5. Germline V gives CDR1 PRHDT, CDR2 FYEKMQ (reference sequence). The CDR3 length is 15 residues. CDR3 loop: CASSFRDSNKNIQYL. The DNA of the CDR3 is TGTGCCAGCAGCTTCCGGGACAGTAACAAAAACATTCAGTACCTC.

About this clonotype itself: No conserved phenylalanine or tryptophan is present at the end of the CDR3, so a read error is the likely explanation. The CDR3 loop reads CASSLDLSRTFSQYL. CDR3 in DNA: TGTGCCAGCAGCTTAGATCTGAGTCGCACGTTCTCGCAGTATCTT. The rearrangement links TRBV11-2 to TRBJ2-3; no firm D call. Germline V gives CDR1 SGHAT, CDR2 FQNNGV. V dropped 0 bases and J dropped 10 bases, with 17 bases sitting between them. The CDR3 has 15 amino acids.